This T cell receptor beta chain derives from a study of T cell changes during pregnancy in multiple sclerosis. Here immunoSEQ multiplex PCR was the method, and the copy in TCRdb shows in-frame clones only, minus some. This sample yields some 70,000 clones, of which 90% are seen a single time; around 1.5% belongs to the top ten. V lost 1 base, J lost 6 bases, and 12 bases lay in between. The CDR3 is made up of 14 amino acids. Germline values: CDR1 SEHNR, CDR2 FQNEAQ (reference sequence). The input for sequencing was peripheral blood, taken in the third trimester of pregnancy. V and J are TRBV7-9 and TRBJ1-2, with D uncertain. The TCR originated in a female donor with multiple sclerosis, enrolled in a pregnancy study. The CDR3 DNA is TGTGCCAGCAGCTTAGTTCGCGGGGTGAATGGCTACACCTTC. Encoded protein: CASSLVRGVNGYTF.